This T cell receptor (beta chain) was sequenced for a study of shared clonotypes between healthy human individuals. Across several immunoSEQ plates, the genomic DNA of each subset was split evenly. Here immunoSEQ multiplex PCR was the method, and the copy in TCRdb shows in-frame clones only, minus some. Here the sample spans about 460,000 clones, approximately 71% being singletons. Of note for this clone: The antigen is undetermined.

Findings and limits, study-wide: There were few donors, and this limited the genetic and exposure-history diversity represented.

V lost 2 bases and J lost 1; bases outside the gene matches: 9. Germline V lookup: CDR1 KGHSH, CDR2 LQKENI. The CDR3 is made up of 17 amino acids. The sequence came from a woman aged 35 to 49 in good health. Some clones in this sample may be carry-over from other donors' samples. The chain has TRBV18 and TRBJ1-1, with 8 bases fitting TRBD1. The material sequenced was PBMCs. This chain's CDR3 is CASSPLVTGGKNTEAFF. Written as DNA, the CDR3 is TGTGCCAGCTCACCATTGGTCACAGGGGGAAAGAACACTGAAGCTTTCTTT. Supplemented by reference TRBV18 and TRBJ1-1, the full variable domain reads NAGVMQNPRHLVRRRGQEARLRCSPMKGHSHVYWYRQLPEEGLKFMVYLQKENIIDESGMPKERFSAEFPKEGPSILRIQQVVRGDSAAYFCASSPLVTGGKNTEAFFGQGTRLTVV.